This T cell receptor beta chain is from a study of T cell responses to AZD1222 COVID-19 vaccine. General study points: The sample set comprised mostly white British donors with more females, and clonal diversity was possibly underestimated.

Libraries were prepared by immunoSEQ multiplex PCR; TCRdb keeps only in-frame clonotypes and omits some of them. Of about 150,000 clones in the sample, around 85% were seen once. CDR1 is SNHLY and CDR2 is FYNNEI in the germline V gene. The CDR3 spans 15 residues. Trimming stripped 3 bases from V and 1 base from J, with 12 bases between. On this clone: What it binds is unknown.

The receptor's source is an adult who received the AZD1222 COVID-19 vaccine. This rearrangement joins TRBV2 to TRBJ1-2; maybe TRBD1 (5 bases). The material was peripheral blood, obtained 28 days after the second AZD1222 dose. In nucleotides, the CDR3 is TGTGCCAGCAGTGATCGCGGGGGGGTTAACTATGGCTACACCTTC. It is translated as CASSDRGGVNYGYTF. Full variable domain (remainder filled in from reference TRBV2 and TRBJ1-2): EPEVTQTPSHQVTQMGQEVILRCVPISNHLYFYWYRQILGQKVEFLVSFYNNEISEKSEIFDDQFSVERPDGSNFTLKIRSTKLEDSAMYFCASSDRGGVNYGYTFGSGTRLTVV.